The 4 T cell receptor beta chains below were found in one sample sequenced in a study of PD-1 blockade in classical Hodgkin lymphoma. Time point given: cycle 4 day 1 (C4D1), after around six weeks of nivolumab. Each patient experienced a relapse that followed autologous stem cell transplantation, and brentuximab vedotin exposure varied. Sequenced by immunoSEQ multiplex PCR; TCRdb stores in-frame clones only, minus some. The sample contains 21,000 or so clones, roughly 88% of which appear only once. This material consisted of peripheral blood mononuclear cells (PBMCs), taken before the fourth cycle of nivolumab. These receptors were collected from a human donor with classical Hodgkin lymphoma.

The V and J genes are TRBV6-5 and TRBJ1-5; 9 bases are a match to TRBD1. The CDR3 extends over 15 amino acids. Germline V gene lookup returns CDR1 MNHEY and CDR2 SVGAGI. Trimming removed 4 bases from V and 6 bases from J; junction bases left unmatched: 7. The CDR3 loop is CASSSITGGGQPQHF. In DNA form, the CDR3 reads TGTGCCAGCAGTTCCATAACAGGGGGCGGTCAGCCCCAGCATTTT.

The chain joins TRBV7-9 to TRBJ2-1; D call uncertain. The CDR3 is 15 amino acids. CDR1 SEHNR and CDR2 FQNEAQ come from the germline V gene (reference sequence). The V end lost 7 bases, the J end lost 0 bases, and 13 bases lay between the germline ends. DNA for the CDR3: TGTGCCAGCACCTTGCGAACGAGCTCCTACAATGAGCAGTTCTTC. Its protein is CASTLRTSSYNEQFF.

J is TRBJ1-2 and V is TRBV10-3; D is undetermined. This CDR3 has 13 residues. Trimming shortened V by 4 bases and J by 2 bases, and 8 bases separated the two germline ends. The germline CDR1 and CDR2 sequences are ENHRY and SYGVKD. CDR3 in DNA: TGTGCCATCAGTGGGGCAGGCAACTATGGCTACACCTTC. As protein: CAISGAGNYGYTF.

The chain links TRBV6-1 to TRBJ2-7; the match to TRBD1 covers 10 bases. This CDR3 has 15 amino acids. Germline-derived CDR1 and CDR2 are MNHNS and SASEGT. The trim removed 4 bases at V and 2 bases at J, leaving 5 bases unmatched. The CDR3 coding sequence is TGTGCCAGCAGTGCTCGACAGGGGGCCACCTACGAGCAGTACTTC. Translation gives CASSARQGATYEQYF.